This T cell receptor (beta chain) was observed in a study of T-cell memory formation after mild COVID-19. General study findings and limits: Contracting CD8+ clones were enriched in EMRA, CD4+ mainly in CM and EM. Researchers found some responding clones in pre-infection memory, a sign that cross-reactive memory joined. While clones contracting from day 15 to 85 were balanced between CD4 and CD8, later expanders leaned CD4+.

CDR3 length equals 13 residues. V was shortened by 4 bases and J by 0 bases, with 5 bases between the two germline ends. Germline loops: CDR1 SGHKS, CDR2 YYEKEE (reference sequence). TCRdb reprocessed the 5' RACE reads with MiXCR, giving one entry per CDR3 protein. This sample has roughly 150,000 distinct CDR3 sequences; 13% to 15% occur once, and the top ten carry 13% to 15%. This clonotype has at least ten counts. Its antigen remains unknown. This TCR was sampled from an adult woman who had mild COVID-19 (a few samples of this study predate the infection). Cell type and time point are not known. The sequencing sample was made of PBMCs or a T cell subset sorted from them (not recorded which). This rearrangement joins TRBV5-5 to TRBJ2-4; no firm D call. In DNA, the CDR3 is TGTGCCAGCAGCGGCCTAGCCAAAAACATTCAGTACTTC. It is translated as CASSGLAKNIQYF.